The 3 T cell receptor beta chains reported below all come from one sample, sequenced in a study of T-cell memory formation after mild COVID-19. TCRdb reprocessed the 5' RACE reads via MiXCR and lists one record per CDR3 protein. Here the sample spans about 440,000 distinct CDR3 sequences, 15% to 20% being singletons. The sequencing sample was made of PBMCs or a T cell subset sorted from them (not recorded which). The receptors were sampled from an adult woman who had mild COVID-19 (a few samples of this study predate the infection). Cell type and time point are not known.

This chain joins TRBV6-5 and TRBJ2-1, with TRBD1 matching 9 bases. Germline values: CDR1 MNHEY, CDR2 SVGAGI. Germline trimming cut 5 bases from V and 9 bases from J; bases unmatched to any gene: 11. The length of the CDR3 is 15 residues. CDR3 sequence reads: CASSPHGQGYTEQFF. The CDR3 nucleotides are TGTGCCAGCAGTCCTCACGGACAGGGGTATACTGAGCAGTTCTTC.

The chain couples TRBV29-1 to TRBJ2-2; 9 positions match TRBD2. From germline, CDR1 is SQVTM and CDR2 ANQGSEA. The CDR3 contains 15 residues. V gave up 4 bases and J gave up 1 base; unmatched junction bases: 4. The CDR3 loop is CSVAWTSENTGELFF. The CDR3 region has the DNA TGCAGCGTTGCATGGACTAGCGAGAACACCGGGGAGCTGTTTTTT.

The J gene is TRBJ1-6, the V gene TRBV5-6, with D perhaps TRBD1 (6 bases). Germline V gives CDR1 SGHDT, CDR2 YYEEEE. The germline V and J ends were trimmed by 3 bases and 7 bases, with 14 bases remaining between them. The CDR3 totals 15 residues. The DNA for the CDR3 is TGTGCCAGCAGCTGGAAGGACAGACTGAATTCACCCCTCCACTTT. Residues: CASSWKDRLNSPLHF. Full variable domain (rest looked up from reference TRBV5-6 and TRBJ1-6): DAGVTQSPTHLIKTRGQQVTLRCSPKSGHDTVSWYQQALGQGPQFIFQYYEEEERQRGNFPDRFSGHQFPNYSSELNVNALLLGDSALYLCASSWKDRLNSPLHFGNGTRLTVT.